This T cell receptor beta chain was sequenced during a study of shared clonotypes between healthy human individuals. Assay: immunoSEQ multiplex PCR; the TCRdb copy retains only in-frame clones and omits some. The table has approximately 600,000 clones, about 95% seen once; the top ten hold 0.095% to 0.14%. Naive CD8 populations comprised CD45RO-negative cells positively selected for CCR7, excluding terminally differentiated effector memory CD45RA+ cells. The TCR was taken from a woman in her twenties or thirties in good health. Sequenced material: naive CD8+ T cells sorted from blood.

CDR3 nucleotide sequence: TGTGCCAGCAGACCCGGGACACTTACCTACGAGCAGTACTTC. Translating it yields CASRPGTLTYEQYF. The chain recombines TRBV6-5 with TRBJ2-7; D possibly corresponds to TRBD1 (6 bases). Germline CDR1 and CDR2: MNHEY and SVGAGI. The CDR3 consists of 14 residues. V was clipped by 6 bases and J by 2 bases, with 14 bases between them.